The entry below gives a single T cell receptor (beta chain) sequence along with its context. Its antigen remains undetermined. The sample holds no much larger clone one base away, and base qualities are not on file. Following the manufacturer's recommendations, the immunoSEQ kit was used to generate TCR beta libraries from genomic DNA. To prepare libraries, a first multiplex PCR with proprietary primers was run, followed by a second PCR that added unique barcodes, and a bead cleanup was done after each round. Each sample batch included a kit-provided positive control reaction and a negative control reaction. The final libraries were assessed on an Agilent 4200 TapeStation D1000 ScreenTape, pooled by volume, and quantified by qPCR. Sequencing was performed on an Illumina NextSeq500 using a MidOutput 150-cycle cartridge, with 156 Read1 cycles, 15 Index1 cycles, and the kit custom primers. The pooled library was loaded at about 1 pM, and approximately 18% PhiX control was spiked in. Per the authors' processing: Vendor-processed data were analyzed in R, with a clonotype defined as all T cells sharing the same CDR3 nucleotide sequence. In the clone abundance analyses, frequencies were normalized to the 10,000 most abundant clones in each sample. Public T cell clones, which averaged fewer than five per sample, were excluded before analysis. A difference in abundance of at least 32-fold between compartments was used to define tumor-enriched and baseline blood-enriched clonotypes. A beta-binomial differential abundance model was used to identify clonotypes that expanded or contracted between blood time points. The Baroni-Urbani and Buser coefficient was used to measure tumor-blood repertoire similarity, and groups were compared with two-tailed Wilcoxon tests in R. Entries here come from immuneACCESS through TCRdb and include only in-frame sequences with V and J called. Some clones fail to appear in such tables; in the studies checked, an unresolved V gene covers under half of the shortfall, and the cause of the remainder is unknown. V, J and clone size were drawn from that table, and D and trimming were deduced from the DNA. The table for this sample lists around 95,000 clones; approximately 82% of them were counted only once. The ten largest account for 6% to 9% of the sample.

The time point label on this specimen signifies: blood 4 weeks post-SBRT, at nephrectomy. This specimen's treatment or condition label, per the study, means: 15 Gy SBRT to primary tumor, nephrectomy 4 weeks later. Samples were obtained from a clinical trial, in which 15 Gy stereotactic body radiation therapy was delivered to primary renal cell carcinomas and nephrectomy was performed 4 weeks later. To follow tumor-enriched clonotypes, serial peripheral blood was collected from radiation-treated patients at baseline and at 2 weeks and 4 weeks after SBRT. Renal cell carcinoma with clear cell pathology was present in all patients. The QIAamp DNA Blood Mini Kit (Qiagen) was used to prepare genomic DNA for TCR sequencing. Samples were included in the analyses only if all quality control checks were passed. The data stem from a study of radiation and T cells in renal cell carcinoma (TCRdb year 2020). A note on the overall study: A total of 50 to 60 samples underwent TCR beta sequencing, made up of 26 tumors and roughly 27 peripheral blood samples. A total of roughly 3,900,000 unique CDR3 nucleotide sequences, encoding 2.5 million to 3 million unique CDR3 amino acid sequences, were found across all 55 or so samples. The final blood draw took place at 4 weeks after radiation, the same time as nephrectomy.

Overall results and qualifications from the work: An increase in top tumor clonotypes in blood was observed from baseline to 2 weeks post-radiation, followed by contraction by 4 weeks, which was taken to suggest transient expansion of tumor-resident clones. Because pretreatment tumor biopsies were not available, the baseline intratumoral presence of clonotypes could not be determined. Effects of radiation dose or scheduling on the TCR repertoire could not be addressed with the single-armed trial design. Changes in the blood repertoire were not tracked past 4 weeks after treatment.

The germline V gene gives CDR1 as SNHLY and CDR2 as FYNNEI. From its cysteine to its phenylalanine, the CDR3 spans 13 amino acids. Just the 39-base CDR3 DNA is kept, in frame starting at base 1. Trimming costs V 2 bases and J 5 bases, and their ends lie 4 bases apart. This receptor was identified in a man in his sixties with renal cell carcinoma. The chain links TRBV2 with TRBJ2-6, with an unclear D gene assignment. The sequencing here drew on blood, taken from a patient whose treatment included radiotherapy and nephrectomy. The DNA reads as follows: TGTGCCAGCAGTGAAAATTGGGCCAACGTCCTGACTTTC. It translates to CASSENWANVLTF.